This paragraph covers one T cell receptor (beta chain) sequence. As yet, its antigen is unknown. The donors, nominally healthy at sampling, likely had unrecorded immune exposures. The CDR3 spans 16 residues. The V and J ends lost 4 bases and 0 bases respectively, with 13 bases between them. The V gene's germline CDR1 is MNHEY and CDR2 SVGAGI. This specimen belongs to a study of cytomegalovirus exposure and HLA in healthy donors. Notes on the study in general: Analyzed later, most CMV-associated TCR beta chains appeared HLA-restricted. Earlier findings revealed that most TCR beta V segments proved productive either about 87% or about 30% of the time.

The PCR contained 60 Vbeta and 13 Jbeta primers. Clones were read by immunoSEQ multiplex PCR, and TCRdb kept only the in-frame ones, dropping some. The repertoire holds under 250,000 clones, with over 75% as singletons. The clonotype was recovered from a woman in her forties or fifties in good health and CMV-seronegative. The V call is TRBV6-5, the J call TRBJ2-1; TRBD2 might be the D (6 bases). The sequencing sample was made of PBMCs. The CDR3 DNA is TGTGCCAGCAGTTTAAACCGGGAGAGCTCCTACAATGAGCAGTTCTTC. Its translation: CASSLNRESSYNEQFF.